Below, 16 T cell receptor beta chains from the same sample are listed, as sequenced in a study of blood T cell repertoires in COVID-19. Sequencing used immunoSEQ multiplex PCR; TCRdb keeps in-frame clones, though not all of them. The sample has over 200,000 clones, roughly 89% seen once. The specimen sequenced was PBMCs or T cells enriched from blood (not recorded which). The receptor source for this set is a man aged 18 to 29 with acute COVID-19.

This rearrangement joins TRBV30 to TRBJ2-2; 8 positions match TRBD2. CDR3 size: 14 residues. Germline CDR1 and CDR2: GTSNPN and SVGIG (reference sequence). Trimming took 1 base from V and 6 from J; bases not matched to a gene: 4. Written as DNA, the CDR3 is TGTGCCTGGAGTGGGGGTAGCGGGGCCGGGGAGCTGTTTTTT. It encodes CAWSGGSGAGELFF.

V usage is TRBV18 and J usage is TRBJ1-1; the D gene is possibly TRBD1 (6 bases). Germline V CDR1 and CDR2: KGHSH, LQKENI. The CDR3 is 14 amino acids. V was pared by 7 bases and J by 6 bases, with 18 bases between. DNA for the CDR3: TGTGCCAGCTTAGGACGTCAGGGGAATGCTGAAGCTTTCTTT. Translated: CASLGRQGNAEAFF.

This clone occurred a few times. This chain connects TRBV5-1 to TRBJ1-3, with D possibly matching TRBD1 (5 bases). Germline CDR1 and CDR2: SGHRS and YFSETQ. V lost 2 bases and J 2 bases, leaving 8 bases between the germline ends. The CDR3 is made up of 14 amino acids. The CDR3 bases are TGCGCCAGCAGCTTTAGGGGCCCTGGAAACACCATATATTTT. It encodes CASSFRGPGNTIYF.

V is TRBV12-2 and J is TRBJ1-3; the table's D gene call, TRBD1, was not cross checked with the DNA. TRBV12-2 is assigned pseudogene status. The CDR3 is made up of 15 amino acids. The CDR3 coding sequence is TGTGCAAGTCGCTTAGCGGGACACTCTGGAAACACCATATATTTT. Amino acid sequence: CASRLAGHSGNTIYF.

This chain links TRBV7-3 with TRBJ1-1; maybe TRBD1 (6 bases). This CDR3 spans 18 amino acids. Per the germline V gene, CDR1 is SGHTA and CDR2 is FQGTGA. V gave up 0 bases and J gave up 0 bases, with 17 bases separating them. The CDR3 region is CASSLTSGAATLNTEAFF. CDR3 coding DNA: TGTGCCAGCAGCTTAACTTCAGGGGCGGCGACTTTGAACACTGAAGCTTTCTTT.

The V gene is TRBV9, the J gene TRBJ1-6; 8 bases agree with TRBD1. Unmatched junction bases numbered 3, after V lost 4 bases and J lost 6 bases. Germline CDR1 reads SGDLS; CDR2 reads YYNGEE. This CDR3 is 14 amino acids long. In DNA form, the CDR3 reads TGTGCCAGCAGCAAAGGACAGGGTAATTCACCCCTCCACTTT. It specifies CASSKGQGNSPLHF. Using reference TRBV9 and TRBJ1-6 for the parts outside the CDR3, the full variable domain is DSGVTQTPKHLITATGQRVTLRCSPRSGDLSVYWYQQSLDQGLQFLIQYYNGEERAKGNILERFSAQQFPDLHSELNLSSLELGDSALYFCASSKGQGNSPLHFGNGTRLTVT.

This clone was observed a single time. The V gene is TRBV28, the J gene TRBJ2-3, with TRBD1 matching 7 bases. J lost 6 bases, V lost 8 bases, and 8 bases had no gene match. This CDR3 has 13 residues. The germline V gene has CDR1 MDHEN and CDR2 SYDVKM. The CDR3 reads CASLSTGTDTQYF. CDR3 coding DNA: TGTGCCAGCCTATCGACAGGGACGGATACGCAGTATTTT.

This clone was seen a few times. The rearrangement uses TRBV28 and TRBJ1-1, with 10 bases that match TRBD1. The trim removed 3 bases at V and 12 bases at J, leaving 7 bases unmatched. From germline, CDR1 is MDHEN and CDR2 SYDVKM. The CDR3 spans 13 residues. The CDR3 reads CASSFPGTGATFF. CDR3 nucleotides: TGTGCCAGCAGTTTCCCCGGGACAGGGGCAACTTTCTTT.

The chain has TRBV29-1 and TRBJ2-1; a weak D match, TRBD2 (5 bases). The CDR3 contains 16 residues. Per germline, CDR1 SQVTM and CDR2 ANQGSEA. V shed 0 bases and J shed 1 base, with 13 bases lying between them. CDR3 coding DNA: TGCAGCGTTGAAGATCAGGTAGCGAGATCCTACAATGAGCAGTTCTTC. This sequence encodes CSVEDQVARSYNEQFF.

The J gene is TRBJ1-5, the V gene TRBV6-2 or TRBV6-3; 7 positions agree with TRBD1. The V gene's germline CDR1 is MNHEY and CDR2 SVGEGT. V was pared by 5 bases and J by 3 bases, with 7 bases of the junction left unmatched. CDR3 length: 15 amino acids. The CDR3 here is CASSPRDRDNQPQHF. The CDR3 DNA is TGTGCCAGCAGTCCGAGGGACAGAGACAATCAGCCCCAGCATTTT.

The DNA for the CDR3 is TGTGCCAGCAGACTAGCGGGAGACGCAGATACGCAGTATTTT. Its protein is CASRLAGDADTQYF. The V gene is TRBV28, the J gene TRBJ2-3, with TRBD2 matching over 11 bases. The length of the CDR3 is 14 residues. The V gene's germline CDR1 is MDHEN and CDR2 SYDVKM. V lost 6 bases to trimming and J lost 4 bases; unmatched junction nucleotides: 3.

The genes are TRBV24-1 and TRBJ2-1; 8 nucleotides match TRBD2. The ends lost 1 base at V and 7 bases at J; junction bases unmatched: 11. This CDR3 has 17 amino acids. CDR1 KGHDR and CDR2 SFDVKD come from the germline V gene. CDR3 amino acids: CATSDFWASGPSNEQFF. The CDR3 DNA is TGTGCCACCAGTGATTTCTGGGCTAGCGGGCCGAGTAATGAGCAGTTCTTC.

The chain is built from TRBV18 and TRBJ2-7; 14 positions match TRBD2. The CDR3 totals 17 residues. Trimming cost V 3 bases and J 4 bases; bases outside gene matches: 8. Germline values: CDR1 KGHSH, CDR2 LQKENI. CDR3 sequence reads: CASSPGTSGRVYYEQYF. CDR3 nucleotides: TGTGCCAGCTCACCTGGGACTAGCGGGAGAGTATATTACGAGCAGTACTTC.

The V gene is TRBV6-4, the J gene TRBJ1-5; D remains ambiguous. Germline assignment: CDR1 MRHNA and CDR2 SNTAGT. This CDR3 is built from 14 residues. The V and J ends lost 5 bases and 7 bases respectively, with 15 bases between them. CDR3 in DNA: TGTGCCAGCAGTCTGGACTCCGTAGGGCAGCCCCAGCATTTT. Translation gives CASSLDSVGQPQHF.

This clone was recorded only once. The V and J genes are TRBV19 and TRBJ1-6; D might be TRBD1 (6 bases). Trimming stripped 5 bases from V and 10 bases from J, with 15 bases between. This CDR3 spans 14 amino acids. Germline assignment: CDR1 LNHDA and CDR2 SQIVND (reference sequence). The CDR3 DNA reads as TGTGCCAGTAGTTCGACAGGTCGGGACTCACCCCTCCACTTT. Its translation: CASSSTGRDSPLHF.

This chain links TRBV7-9 with TRBJ1-2; 8 bases align to TRBD1. V was pared by 2 bases and J by 2 bases, with 7 bases of the junction left unmatched. CDR3 length: 16 residues. The V gene's germline CDR1 is SEHNR and CDR2 FQNEAQ (reference sequence). CDR3 sequence (DNA): TGTGCCAGCAGCTTAACCCTCAGGGGGCCGAACTATGGCTACACCTTC. This encodes CASSLTLRGPNYGYTF.